This T cell receptor beta chain came from a study of blood T cell repertoires in COVID-19. Data came from immunoSEQ multiplex PCR; TCRdb stores just in-frame clones and leaves some out. The repertoire holds approximately 150,000 clones, with more than 65% as singletons. This clone was observed a few times. Germline trimming cut 7 bases from V and 1 base from J; bases unmatched to any gene: 7. Germline CDR1 is MDHEN and CDR2 is SYDVKM. There are 16 residues in the CDR3. This sequence originates from a man in his fifties or sixties who had recovered from COVID-19. The rearrangement uses TRBV28 and TRBJ2-6, with 7 bases fitting TRBD2. The sequenced material came from PBMCs or T cells enriched from blood (not recorded which). CDR3 in DNA: TGTGCCAGCAAGGCAGCGGGAATGTCTGGGGCCAACGTCCTGACTTTC. Its protein is CASKAAGMSGANVLTF. The full variable domain, its missing parts supplied by reference TRBV28 and TRBJ2-6, is DVKVTQSSRYLVKRTGEKVFLECVQDMDHENMFWYRQDPGLGLRLIYFSYDVKMKEKGDIPEGYSVSREKKERFSLILESASTNQTSMYLCASKAAGMSGANVLTFGAGSRLTVL.